This T cell receptor (beta chain) was sequenced for a study of beta chain features in type 1 diabetes. Every isolated RNA sample was fully reverse transcribed, so sequencing captured expressed TCRB transcripts. Measured with immunoSEQ multiplex PCR; TCRdb has only the in-frame clones, and not every one. This sample has 150,000 to 200,000 clones, with around 9.7% found just once. Of note for this clone: Its antigen is unknown.

Study outcomes and limitations: For Type 1 diabetes patients, all four CD4+ subsets carried TCRB CDR3s that were moderately but significantly shorter. Comparison showed that naive, central memory and Treg TCRB repertoires appeared more similar among patients than among healthy donors. Any HLA type influence on TCRB rearrangement was left unresolved here.

Germline CDR1 LNHDA, CDR2 SQIVND (reference sequence). V gave up 5 bases and J gave up 5 bases; unmatched junction bases: 7. The CDR3 contains 15 residues. This chain connects TRBV19 to TRBJ1-5; TRBD1 matches at 9 bases. The sample comprised central memory CD4+ T cells from blood. This receptor was taken from a woman aged 30 to 39 with type 1 diabetes. The CDR3 is CASSSGTGRYQPQHF. In DNA form, the CDR3 reads TGTGCCAGTAGTTCCGGGACAGGGAGGTATCAGCCCCAGCATTTT.